Described below is a single T cell receptor (beta chain) sequence and its context. This specimen belongs to a study of tumor-infiltrating lymphocytes in primary liver carcinoma. Study overall: Between about 4 and 11 cm across, the tumors were all of stage T1-T3 N0M0.

Per the germline V gene, CDR1 is MNHEY and CDR2 is SVGAGI. CDR3 length equals 18 residues. Trimming at V came to 4 bases and at J to 5 bases, leaving 19 bases not matched to a gene. Taking about 19-32 mg of unsorted bulk tissue, the authors co-extracted RNA and DNA. Patients carried chronic HBV infection without prior treatment. TCR beta cDNA was made from 500 ng total RNA with a constant-region primer. What produced the TCR beta libraries was three nested multiplex PCR rounds using slightly modified ARM-PCR. TRBV1-TRBV30 forward primers paired with a C-beta reverse primer drove the first two PCR rounds, ten to eleven cycles each. From the multiplex PCR reads, TCRdb called clonotypes with MiXCR, one entry per CDR3 protein. The sample yields around 190,000 distinct CDR3 sequences, 70% to 90% seen once.

V gene TRBV6-5 combines with J gene TRBJ2-7; TRBD2 agrees at 8 bases. The sequence was obtained from a man aged 40-49 years with primary liver carcinoma and hepatitis B virus infection. What was sequenced was tumor tissue from primary liver carcinoma. The CDR3 loop is CASSLLGGLAGVIHEQYF. The CDR3 bases are TGTGCCAGCAGTTTACTCGGCGGACTAGCTGGAGTGATCCACGAGCAGTACTTC.